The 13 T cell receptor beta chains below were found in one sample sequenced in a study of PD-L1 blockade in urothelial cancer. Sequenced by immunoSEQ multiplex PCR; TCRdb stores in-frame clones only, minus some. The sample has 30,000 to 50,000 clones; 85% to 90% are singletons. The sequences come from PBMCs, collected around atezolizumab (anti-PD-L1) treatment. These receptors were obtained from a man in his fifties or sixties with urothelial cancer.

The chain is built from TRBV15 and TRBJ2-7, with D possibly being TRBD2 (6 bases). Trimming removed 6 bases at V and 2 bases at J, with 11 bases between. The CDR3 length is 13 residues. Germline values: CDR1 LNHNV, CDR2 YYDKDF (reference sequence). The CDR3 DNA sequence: TGTGCCACCAGTGGAGGAGGGACCTACGAGCAGTACTTC. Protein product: CATSGGGTYEQYF.

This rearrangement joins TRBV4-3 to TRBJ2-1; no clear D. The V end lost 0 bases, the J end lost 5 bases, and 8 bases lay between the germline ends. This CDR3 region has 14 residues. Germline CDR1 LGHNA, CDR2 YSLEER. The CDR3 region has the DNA TGCGCCAGCAGCCAAGATATCCGAGACAATGAGCAGTTCTTC. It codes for CASSQDIRDNEQFF.

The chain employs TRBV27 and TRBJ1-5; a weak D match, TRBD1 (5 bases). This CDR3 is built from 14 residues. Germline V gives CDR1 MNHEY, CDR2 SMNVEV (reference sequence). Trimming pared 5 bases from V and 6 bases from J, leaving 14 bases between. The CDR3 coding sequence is TGTGCCAGCAGTCCGTTGCCAGGGTCTCAGCCCCAGCATTTT. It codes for CASSPLPGSQPQHF.

This CDR3 reads CASSPTGVSSGNTIYF. The CDR3 bases are TGTGCCAGCAGTCCGACAGGGGTCTCCTCTGGAAACACCATATATTTT. The chain recombines TRBV28 with TRBJ1-3; 8 nucleotides match TRBD1. This CDR3 spans 16 amino acids. Looked up from germline, CDR1 is MDHEN and CDR2 is SYDVKM. The V segment lost 5 bases and the J segment 0 bases; nucleotides outside the gene matches: 6.

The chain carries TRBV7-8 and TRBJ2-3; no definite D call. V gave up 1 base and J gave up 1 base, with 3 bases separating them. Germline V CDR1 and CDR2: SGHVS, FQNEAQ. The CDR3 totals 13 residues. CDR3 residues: CASSLGGTDTQYF. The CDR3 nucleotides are TGTGCCAGCAGCTTAGGCGGCACAGATACGCAGTATTTT.

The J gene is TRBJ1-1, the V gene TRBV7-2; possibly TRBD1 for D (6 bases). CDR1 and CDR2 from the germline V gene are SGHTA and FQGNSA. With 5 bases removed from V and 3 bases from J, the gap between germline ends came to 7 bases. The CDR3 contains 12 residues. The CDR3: CASSRGYTEAFF. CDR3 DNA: TGTGCCAGCAGCAGGGGGTACACTGAAGCTTTCTTT.

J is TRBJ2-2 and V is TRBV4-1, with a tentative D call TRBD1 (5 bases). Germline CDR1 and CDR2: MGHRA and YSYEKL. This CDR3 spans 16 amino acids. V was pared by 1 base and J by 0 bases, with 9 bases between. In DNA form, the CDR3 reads TGCGCCAGCAGCCAAGCCGAAGGGGCGAACACCGGGGAGCTGTTTTTT. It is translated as CASSQAEGANTGELFF.

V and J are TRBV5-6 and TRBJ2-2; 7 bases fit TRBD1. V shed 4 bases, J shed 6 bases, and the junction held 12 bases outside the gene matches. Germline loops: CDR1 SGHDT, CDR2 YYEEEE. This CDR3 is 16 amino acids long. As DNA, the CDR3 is TGTGCCAGCAGCGCCGCCTTGACAGGGTGGGCCGGGGAGCTGTTTTTT. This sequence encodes CASSAALTGWAGELFF. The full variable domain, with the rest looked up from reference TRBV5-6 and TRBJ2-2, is DAGVTQSPTHLIKTRGQQVTLRCSPKSGHDTVSWYQQALGQGPQFIFQYYEEEERQRGNFPDRFSGHQFPNYSSELNVNALLLGDSALYLCASSAALTGWAGELFFGEGSRLTVL.

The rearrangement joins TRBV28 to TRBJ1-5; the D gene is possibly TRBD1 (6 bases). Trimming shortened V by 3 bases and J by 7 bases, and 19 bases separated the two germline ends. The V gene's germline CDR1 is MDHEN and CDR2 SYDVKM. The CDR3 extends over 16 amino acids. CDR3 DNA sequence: TGTGCCAGCAGTTTGTCGCAGGGGACATATGGACAGCCCCAGCATTTT. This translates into CASSLSQGTYGQPQHF.

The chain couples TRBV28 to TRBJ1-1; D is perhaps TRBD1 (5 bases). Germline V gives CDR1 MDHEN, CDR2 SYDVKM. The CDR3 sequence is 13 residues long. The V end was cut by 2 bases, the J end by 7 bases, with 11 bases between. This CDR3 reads CASSLGGSNEAFF. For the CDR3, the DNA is TGTGCCAGCAGTTTAGGGGGGTCGAATGAAGCTTTCTTT.

This CDR3 is CAWISGGTEAFF. Written as DNA, the CDR3 is TGTGCCTGGATATCAGGGGGCACTGAAGCTTTCTTT. The chain combines TRBV30 with TRBJ1-1, with 7 bases lining up with TRBD1. The CDR3 has 12 residues. Germline-derived CDR1 and CDR2 are GTSNPN and SVGIG (reference sequence). Losses at the gene ends were 4 bases for V and 4 bases for J; bases not matched to a gene: 3. Filled out from reference TRBV30 and TRBJ1-1, the complete variable domain reads SQTIHQWPATLVQPVGSPLSLECTVEGTSNPNLYWYRQAAGRGLQLLFYSVGIGQISSEVPQNLSASRPQDRQFILSSKKLLLSDSGFYLCAWISGGTEAFFGQGTRLTVV.

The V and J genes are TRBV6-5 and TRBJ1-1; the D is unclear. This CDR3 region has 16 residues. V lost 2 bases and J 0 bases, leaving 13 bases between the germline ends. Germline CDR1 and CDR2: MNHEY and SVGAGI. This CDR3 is CASSYMPPTLNTEAFF. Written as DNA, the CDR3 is TGTGCCAGCAGTTACATGCCACCAACTTTGAACACTGAAGCTTTCTTT.

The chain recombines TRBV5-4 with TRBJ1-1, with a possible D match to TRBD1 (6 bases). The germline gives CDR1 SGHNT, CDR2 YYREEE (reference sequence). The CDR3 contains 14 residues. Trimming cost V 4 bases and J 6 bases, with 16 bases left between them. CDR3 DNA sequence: TGTGCCAGCAGCCCCCCGGGGGGGCGCGCTGAAGCTTTCTTT. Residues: CASSPPGGRAEAFF. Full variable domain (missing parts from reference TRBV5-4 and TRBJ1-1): ETGVTQSPTHLIKTRGQQVTLRCSSQSGHNTVSWYQQALGQGPQFIFQYYREEENGRGNFPPRFSGLQFPNYSSELNVNALELDDSALYLCASSPPGGRAEAFFGQGTRLTVV.